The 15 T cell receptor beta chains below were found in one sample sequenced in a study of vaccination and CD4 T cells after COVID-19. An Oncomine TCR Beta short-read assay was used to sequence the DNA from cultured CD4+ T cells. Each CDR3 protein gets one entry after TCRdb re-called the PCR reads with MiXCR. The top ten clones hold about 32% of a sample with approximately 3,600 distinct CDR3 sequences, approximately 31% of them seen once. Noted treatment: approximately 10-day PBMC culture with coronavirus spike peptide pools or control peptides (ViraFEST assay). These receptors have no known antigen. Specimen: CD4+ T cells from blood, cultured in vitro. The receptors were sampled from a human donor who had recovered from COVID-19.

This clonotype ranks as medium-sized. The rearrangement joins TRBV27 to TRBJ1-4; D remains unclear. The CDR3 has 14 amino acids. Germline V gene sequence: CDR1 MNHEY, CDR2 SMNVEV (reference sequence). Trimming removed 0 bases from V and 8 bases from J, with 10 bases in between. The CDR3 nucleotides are TGTGCCAGCAGTTTATCGTTCGGGCTGGAAAAACTGTTTTTT. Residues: CASSLSFGLEKLFF.

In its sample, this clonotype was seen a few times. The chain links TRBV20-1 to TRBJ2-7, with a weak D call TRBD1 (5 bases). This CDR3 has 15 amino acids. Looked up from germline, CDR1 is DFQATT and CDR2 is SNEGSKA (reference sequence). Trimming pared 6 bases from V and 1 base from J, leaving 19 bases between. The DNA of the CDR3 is TGCAGTGCCTACAGCCAGGGCAAGATATCCTACGAGCAGTACTTC. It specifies CSAYSQGKISYEQYF.

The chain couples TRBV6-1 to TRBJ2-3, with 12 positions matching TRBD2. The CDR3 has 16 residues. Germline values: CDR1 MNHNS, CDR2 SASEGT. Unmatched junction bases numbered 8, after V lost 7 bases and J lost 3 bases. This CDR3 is CASIDLAGGGTDTQYF. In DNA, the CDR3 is TGTGCCAGCATCGATCTAGCGGGGGGGGGGACAGATACGCAGTATTTT.

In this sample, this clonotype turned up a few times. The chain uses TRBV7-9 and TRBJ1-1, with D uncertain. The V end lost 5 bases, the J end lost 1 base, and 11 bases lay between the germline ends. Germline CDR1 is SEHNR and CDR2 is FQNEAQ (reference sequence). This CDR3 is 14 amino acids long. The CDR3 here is CASSPDGPNTEAFF. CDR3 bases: TGTGCCAGCAGCCCGGATGGACCGAACACTGAAGCTTTCTTT.

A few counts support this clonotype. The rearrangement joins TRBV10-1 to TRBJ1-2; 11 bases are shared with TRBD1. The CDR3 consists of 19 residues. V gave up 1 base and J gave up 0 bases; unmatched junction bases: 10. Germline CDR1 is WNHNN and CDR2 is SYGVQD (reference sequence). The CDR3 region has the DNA TGCGCCAGCAGTGAGTTTTCCGGGACAGGGGGTTCGGCTAACTATGGCTACACCTTC. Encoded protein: CASSEFSGTGGSANYGYTF.

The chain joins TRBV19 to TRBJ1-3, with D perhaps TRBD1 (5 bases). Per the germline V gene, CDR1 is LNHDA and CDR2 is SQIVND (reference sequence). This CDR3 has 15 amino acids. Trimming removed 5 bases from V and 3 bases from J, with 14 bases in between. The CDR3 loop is CASSSEGRNGNTIYF. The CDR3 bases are TGTGCCAGTAGTTCCGAGGGACGAAATGGAAACACCATATATTTT.

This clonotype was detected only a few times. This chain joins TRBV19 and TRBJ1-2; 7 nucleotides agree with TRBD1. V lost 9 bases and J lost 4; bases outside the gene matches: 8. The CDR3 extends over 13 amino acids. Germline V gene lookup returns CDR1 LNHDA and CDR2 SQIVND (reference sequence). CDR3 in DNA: TGTGCCAGCCTCTACAGGGGCGGCTATGGCTACACCTTC. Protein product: CASLYRGGYGYTF.

In nucleotides, the CDR3 is TGCAGCACGATTGCAGGGGCGAACACTGAAGCTTTCTTT. It encodes CSTIAGANTEAFF. The chain carries TRBV29-1 and TRBJ1-1, with D maybe TRBD1 (6 bases). Germline CDR1 is SQVTM and CDR2 is ANQGSEA. Trimming removed 8 bases from V and 1 base from J, with 14 bases in between. CDR3 size: 13 residues.

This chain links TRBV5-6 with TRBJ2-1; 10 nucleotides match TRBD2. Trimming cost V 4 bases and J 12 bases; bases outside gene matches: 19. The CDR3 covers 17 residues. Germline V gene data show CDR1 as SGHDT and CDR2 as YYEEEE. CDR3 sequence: CASSQVAGGTLNLGQFF. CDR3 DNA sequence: TGTGCCAGCAGCCAGGTAGCGGGGGGCACCCTTAACCTCGGGCAGTTCTTC.

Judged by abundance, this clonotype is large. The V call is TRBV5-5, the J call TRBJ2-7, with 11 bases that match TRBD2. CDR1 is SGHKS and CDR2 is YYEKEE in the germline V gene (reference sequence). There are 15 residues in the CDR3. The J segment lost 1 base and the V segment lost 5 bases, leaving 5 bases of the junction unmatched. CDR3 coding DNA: TGTGCCAGCAGTCTAACTAGCGGGGGTTCCTACGAGCAGTACTTC. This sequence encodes CASSLTSGGSYEQYF.

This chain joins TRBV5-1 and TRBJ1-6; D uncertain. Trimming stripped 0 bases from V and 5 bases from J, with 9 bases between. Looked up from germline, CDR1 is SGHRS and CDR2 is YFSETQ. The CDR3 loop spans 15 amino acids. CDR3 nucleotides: TGCGCCAGCAGCTTGGACAGATTCAATAATTCACCCCTCCACTTT. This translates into CASSLDRFNNSPLHF. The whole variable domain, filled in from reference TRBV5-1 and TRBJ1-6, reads KAGVTQTPRYLIKTRGQQVTLSCSPISGHRSVSWYQQTPGQGLQFLFEYFSETQRNKGNFPGRFSGRQFSNSRSEMNVSTLELGDSALYLCASSLDRFNNSPLHFGNGTRLTVT.

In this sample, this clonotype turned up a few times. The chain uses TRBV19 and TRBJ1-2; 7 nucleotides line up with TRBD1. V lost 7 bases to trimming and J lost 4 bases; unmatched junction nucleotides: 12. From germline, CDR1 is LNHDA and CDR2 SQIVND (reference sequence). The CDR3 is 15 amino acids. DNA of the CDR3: TGTGCCAGTATCCCCAGTTCAGGGGGGGTCTATGGCTACACCTTC. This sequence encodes CASIPSSGGVYGYTF.

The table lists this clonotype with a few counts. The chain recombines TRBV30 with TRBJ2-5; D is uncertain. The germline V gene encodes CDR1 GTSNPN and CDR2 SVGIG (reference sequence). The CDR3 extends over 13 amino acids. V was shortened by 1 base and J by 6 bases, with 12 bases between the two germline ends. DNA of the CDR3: TGTGCCTGGAGTGCTGAGATAACCCAGACCCAGTACTTC. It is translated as CAWSAEITQTQYF.

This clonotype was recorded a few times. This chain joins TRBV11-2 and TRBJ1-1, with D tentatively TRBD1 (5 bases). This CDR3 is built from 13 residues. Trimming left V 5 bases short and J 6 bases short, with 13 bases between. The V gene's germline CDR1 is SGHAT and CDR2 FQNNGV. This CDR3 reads CASSPYRTPEAFF. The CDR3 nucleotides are TGTGCCAGCAGCCCCTACAGGACCCCTGAAGCTTTCTTT.

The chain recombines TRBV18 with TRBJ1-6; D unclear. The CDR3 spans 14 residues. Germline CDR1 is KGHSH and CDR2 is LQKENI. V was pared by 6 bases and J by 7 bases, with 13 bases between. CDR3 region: CASSPGRQNSPLHF. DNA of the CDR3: TGTGCCAGCTCTCCAGGACGTCAGAATTCACCCCTCCACTTT. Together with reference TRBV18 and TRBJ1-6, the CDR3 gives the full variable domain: NAGVMQNPRHLVRRRGQEARLRCSPMKGHSHVYWYRQLPEEGLKFMVYLQKENIIDESGMPKERFSAEFPKEGPSILRIQQVVRGDSAAYFCASSPGRQNSPLHFGNGTRLTVT.